This entry lists 24 T cell receptor beta chains sequenced from one sample in a study of T cells in Graves' hyperthyroidism and ophthalmopathy. Amplified TCR beta CDR3 regions came from RNA transcripts. First-round RT-PCR targeting the TCR CDR3 was performed with the HTBI primer set. TCRdb itself ran the multiplex PCR reads through MiXCR, one entry per CDR3 protein. The table records around 340,000 distinct CDR3 sequences, approximately 15% of them present only once. The sample consisted of blood. The receptors come from a man aged 30-40 years with Graves' hyperthyroidism.

At least ten counts were recorded for this clonotype. The gene calls are TRBV20-1 and TRBJ2-7, with 11 bases identical to TRBD1. J lost 4 bases, V lost 0 bases, and 2 bases had no gene match. The CDR3 has 14 amino acids. Looked up from germline, CDR1 is DFQATT and CDR2 is SNEGSKA (reference sequence). The CDR3 is CSARDGQGAYEQYF. CDR3 nucleotides: TGCAGTGCTAGAGATGGACAGGGGGCTTACGAGCAGTACTTC.

This clonotype has at least ten counts. V usage is TRBV7-2 and J usage is TRBJ2-2, with a possible D match to TRBD2 (6 bases). Looked up from germline, CDR1 is SGHTA and CDR2 is FQGNSA. The CDR3 runs to 14 residues. V was trimmed by 6 bases and J by 4 bases, leaving 12 bases between them. CDR3 amino acids: CASRQEGGTGELFF. The DNA for the CDR3 is TGTGCCAGCAGACAGGAGGGCGGCACCGGGGAGCTGTTTTTT.

The rearrangement links TRBV6-2 or TRBV6-3 to TRBJ2-2; 7 positions agree with TRBD2. V gave up 11 bases and J gave up 4 bases; unmatched junction bases: 4. This CDR3 has 12 residues. Germline assignment: CDR1 MNHEY and CDR2 SVGEGT. The CDR3 DNA is TGTGCCGCCTGGGGGGGCACCGGGGAGCTGTTTTTT. Translation gives CAAWGGTGELFF.

This clonotype came up many times. The chain links TRBV28 to TRBJ2-7; D unresolved. The CDR3 has 11 amino acids. Germline V CDR1 and CDR2: MDHEN, SYDVKM. Deletions cut 1 base from V and 6 bases from J, with 4 bases between. The CDR3 loop reads CASSLYVEQYF. CDR3 in DNA: TGTGCCAGCAGTTTATATGTCGAGCAGTACTTC.

The chain has TRBV6-5 and TRBJ1-1; unclear D gene. Trimming pared 0 bases from V and 8 bases from J, leaving 22 bases between. CDR3 size: 17 residues. CDR1 and CDR2 (germline): MNHEY, SVGAGI. The CDR3 bases are TGTGCCAGCAGTTACTCTAAACCATCCCTCAGGATTACCGAAGCTTTCTTT. Its protein is CASSYSKPSLRITEAFF.

This clonotype was counted between two and nine times. The V and J genes are TRBV7-3 and TRBJ2-3, with 7 nucleotides matching TRBD2. Germline CDR1 SGHTA, CDR2 FQGTGA. The CDR3 covers 14 residues. Trimming removed 7 bases from V and 2 bases from J; junction bases left unmatched: 6. DNA of the CDR3: TGTGCCAGCAAAGCGGGACCCCTCACAGATACGCAGTATTTT. It is translated as CASKAGPLTDTQYF.

This clonotype was seen many times. The genes are TRBV5-1 and TRBJ2-2; possibly TRBD2 for D (5 bases). This CDR3 spans 16 amino acids. Germline V gene lookup returns CDR1 SGHRS and CDR2 YFSETQ. The ends were cut back, 2 bases at V and 9 bases at J, with 20 bases in the middle. The CDR3 region has the DNA TGCGCCAGCAGCTTCGGACTGGAACTTAGTCCATGGGAGCTGTTTTTT. Amino acid sequence: CASSFGLELSPWELFF.

This clonotype appeared many times. The rearrangement links TRBV18 to TRBJ2-7; no definite D call. This CDR3 is built from 13 residues. The V and J ends lost 0 bases and 4 bases respectively, with 7 bases between them. Per the germline V gene, CDR1 is KGHSH and CDR2 is LQKENI. In DNA form, the CDR3 reads TGTGCCAGCTCACCACCATCCAGATACGAGCAGTACTTC. It is translated as CASSPPSRYEQYF.

This clonotype was counted between two and nine times. This sequence joins TRBV7-2 and TRBJ2-1, with 12 bases that match TRBD1. Germline trimming cut 5 bases from V and 0 bases from J; bases unmatched to any gene: 8. The germline gives CDR1 SGHTA, CDR2 FQGNSA. This CDR3 has 18 residues. Here the CDR3 reads CASSRDRGRIISYNEQFF. The CDR3 region has the DNA TGTGCCAGCAGCCGGGACAGGGGGCGTATCATCTCCTACAATGAGCAGTTCTTC.

This clonotype has ten or more counts. V usage is TRBV12-3 or TRBV12-4 and J usage is TRBJ1-4; 7 nucleotides line up with TRBD1. The CDR3 runs 15 residues. V was clipped by 1 base and J by 5 bases; unmatched bases: 4. As DNA, the CDR3 is TGTGCCAGCAGTTTAGTCGGGACAGCGAATGAAAAACTGTTTTTT. Its protein product is CASSLVGTANEKLFF.

This clonotype was recorded many times. DNA of the CDR3: TGTGCCAGCAGTGCCGGGACTAGCGGGGAGACCCAGTACTTC. Translated, it gives CASSAGTSGETQYF. V is TRBV3-1 and J is TRBJ2-5, with 12 bases fitting TRBD2. This CDR3 is built from 14 residues. Germline lookup yields CDR1 LGHDT and CDR2 YNNKEL (reference sequence). V was clipped by 6 bases and J by 5 bases; unmatched bases: 4.

This clonotype has a count of ten or more. CDR3 loop: CASSQDKTQYF. Written as DNA, the CDR3 is TGTGCCAGCAGCCAAGATAAAACGCAGTATTTT. The gene calls are TRBV3-1 and TRBJ2-3; D call uncertain. V shed 0 bases and J shed 9 bases, with 4 bases lying between them. The CDR3 is 11 residues long. The germline CDR1 and CDR2 sequences are LGHDT and YNNKEL (reference sequence).

This clonotype occurred many times. V gene TRBV7-2 combines with J gene TRBJ1-5, with D unresolved. This CDR3 is built from 15 residues. From germline, CDR1 is SGHTA and CDR2 FQGNSA. V lost 1 base to trimming and J lost 4 bases, with 11 bases between them. The CDR3 nucleotides are TGTGCCAGCAGCTTAGGCAGGAATTGGAATCAGCCCCAGCATTTT. Translating it yields CASSLGRNWNQPQHF.

This clonotype was seen repeatedly, ten times or more. The J gene is TRBJ2-7, the V gene TRBV3-1, with D perhaps TRBD1 (5 bases). Trimming took off 1 base at V and 9 bases at J, with 10 bases between the two ends. The CDR3 spans 12 residues. CDR1 is LGHDT and CDR2 is YNNKEL in the germline V gene (reference sequence). For the CDR3, the DNA is TGTGCCAGCAGCCAAGCAGGGTCGGTGCAGTACTTC. It encodes CASSQAGSVQYF.

V is TRBV7-9 and J is TRBJ2-3; 8 bases align to TRBD2. CDR1 and CDR2 from the germline V gene are SEHNR and FQNEAQ (reference sequence). CDR3 length: 16 amino acids. Unmatched junction bases numbered 8, after V lost 1 base and J lost 5 bases. In DNA, the CDR3 is TGTGCCAGCAGCTTAGTGGCGGGAGGAGTAGTAGATACGCAGTATTTT. Its protein product is CASSLVAGGVVDTQYF.

This clonotype appeared many times. The chain employs TRBV5-1 and TRBJ2-3; tentative D call: TRBD2 (5 bases). Trimming removed 2 bases at V and 0 bases at J, with 10 bases between. The germline V gene has CDR1 SGHRS and CDR2 YFSETQ. CDR3 length: 15 residues. The DNA of the CDR3 is TGCGCCAGCAGCTTAAAATCGGGGAGCACAGATACGCAGTATTTT. Translation: CASSLKSGSTDTQYF. Drawing the rest from reference TRBV5-1 and TRBJ2-3, the complete variable domain is KAGVTQTPRYLIKTRGQQVTLSCSPISGHRSVSWYQQTPGQGLQFLFEYFSETQRNKGNFPGRFSGRQFSNSRSEMNVSTLELGDSALYLCASSLKSGSTDTQYFGPGTRLTVL.

In this sample, this clonotype turned up many times. The chain joins TRBV6-2 or TRBV6-3 to TRBJ1-1, with a possible D match to TRBD1 (6 bases). CDR1 MNHEY and CDR2 SVGEGT come from the germline V gene. This CDR3 is built from 18 residues. Trimming took 4 bases from V and 0 from J, leaving 21 bases between them. CDR3 sequence: CASSLFDGGGTMNTEAFF. The DNA for the CDR3 is TGTGCCAGCAGTTTGTTTGACGGGGGCGGGACGATGAACACTGAAGCTTTCTTT.

This clonotype occurred many times. This sequence joins TRBV30 and TRBJ1-1, with a tentative D call TRBD1 (5 bases). V gave up 3 bases and J gave up 8 bases, with 13 bases separating them. This CDR3 contains 12 residues. Germline-derived CDR1 and CDR2 are GTSNPN and SVGIG (reference sequence). CDR3 in amino acids: CAWRDITEEAFF. The CDR3 bases are TGTGCCTGGAGGGACATTACAGAGGAAGCTTTCTTT.

The V gene is TRBV20-1, the J gene TRBJ2-5; 10 bases map to TRBD1. The CDR3 is made up of 15 amino acids. Germline-derived CDR1 and CDR2 are DFQATT and SNEGSKA (reference sequence). J gave up 5 bases and V 3 bases, and 9 bases lay outside the gene matches. The CDR3 spells CSASPGTGEPETQYF. The CDR3 bases are TGCAGTGCTAGTCCCGGGACAGGGGAACCGGAGACCCAGTACTTC.

Ten or more counts support this clonotype. This sequence joins TRBV30 and TRBJ2-3; a weak D match, TRBD1 (6 bases). Germline CDR1 GTSNPN, CDR2 SVGIG (reference sequence). Trimming took 2 bases from V and 6 from J, leaving 15 bases between them. The CDR3 consists of 14 residues. The CDR3 nucleotides are TGTGCCTGGAGTAAGGGGGAGCCCGGGGATACGCAGTATTTT. The encoded protein is CAWSKGEPGDTQYF.

The chain joins TRBV19 to TRBJ1-1; D remains unclear. Per germline, CDR1 LNHDA and CDR2 SQIVND (reference sequence). The length of the CDR3 is 13 residues. Trimming took off 3 bases at V and 2 bases at J, with 7 bases between the two ends. CDR3 coding DNA: TGTGCCAGTAGTATGCCAGGCAACACTGAAGCTTTCTTT. Translated: CASSMPGNTEAFF.

This clonotype was seen at least ten times. The V call is TRBV30, the J call TRBJ1-5, with D unclear. Between the trimmed V and J ends, which lost 0 bases and 6 bases, there was a span of 12 bases. This CDR3 comprises 14 residues. Germline CDR1 reads GTSNPN; CDR2 reads SVGIG (reference sequence). CDR3 sequence (DNA): TGTGCCTGGAGTGTAACTTCATGGGCTCAGCCCCAGCATTTT. It codes for CAWSVTSWAQPQHF.

V is TRBV18 and J is TRBJ2-3; D perhaps matches TRBD1 (6 bases). Trimming removed 6 bases from V and 1 base from J, with 14 bases in between. Per germline, CDR1 KGHSH and CDR2 LQKENI. The CDR3 is 15 residues long. The CDR3 is CASSLIQGRTDTQYF. DNA for the CDR3: TGTGCCAGCTCTCTAATTCAGGGGCGCACAGATACGCAGTATTTT.

This clonotype was picked up many times. The gene calls are TRBV20-1 and TRBJ1-5; D unclear. Germline V gene lookup returns CDR1 DFQATT and CDR2 SNEGSKA (reference sequence). V was cut by 3 bases and J by 7 bases, with 16 bases left in between. The CDR3 is made up of 14 amino acids. DNA for the CDR3: TGCAGTGCTAGTAGAGGTCTACTGGGGCAGCCCCAGCATTTT. Encoded protein: CSASRGLLGQPQHF.